Listed here is a single TCR beta chain. As yet, its antigen is unknown. The sequence runs out 3 residues before the end of the CDR3; the remainder is reconstructed from the germline J gene. The CDR3 covers 13 residues. The ends were cut back, 6 bases at V and 0 bases at J, with 9 bases in the middle. This sample is drawn from a study of T cells in women clearing cervical HPV infection. Study-wide results and caveats: Repertoire richness, not evenness, was significantly elevated in CIN3+ cases versus controls.

Average input was 1200 ng genomic DNA for immunoSEQ TCR beta CDR3 amplification. Using immunoSEQ multiplex PCR, the repertoire was profiled, and TCRdb retains in-frame clones only, with some absent. The data include 25,000 to 30,000 clones; the top ten clones carry roughly 15%. The specimen was blood buffy coat. The chain combines TRBV12-3 or TRBV12-4 with TRBJ2-7; D unresolved. The source is a woman between 18 and 69 years old with a cervical HPV16 infection that either progressed to CIN3+ or cleared (not recorded which). The CDR3 sequence: CASSQLSSYEQYF. Partial CDR3 DNA: TGTGCCAGCAGCCAACTGAGCTCCTACGAG.